The 25 T cell receptor beta chains below come from one sample, sequenced in a study of blood T cell repertoires in COVID-19 (dated by TCRdb to 2018 to 2020). The library was prepared using the immunoSEQ multiplex PCR assay. TCRdb carries this immuneACCESS record with in-frame sequences only. Its versions omit some clonotypes, under half of them owing to an unresolved V gene in the studies checked, with the rest unexplained. The sample table records nearly 350,000 clones; more than 85% of these occur just once. The top ten clonotypes cover more than 0.8% of the sample. The source material was PBMCs or T cells enriched from blood (not recorded which). The origin of the receptors is a woman in her twenties or thirties who had recovered from COVID-19.

The J gene is TRBJ2-7, the V gene TRBV2; the D gene is possibly TRBD2 (6 bases). Germline V lookup: CDR1 SNHLY, CDR2 FYNNEI. Deletions cut 7 bases from V and 7 bases from J, with 11 bases between. The CDR3 is 11 residues long. As DNA, the CDR3 is TGTGCCAGCATGGGCGGGGAGGAGCAGTACTTC. This encodes CASMGGEEQYF. Looking up the rest from reference TRBV2 and TRBJ2-7 gives the full variable domain: EPEVTQTPSHQVTQMGQEVILRCVPISNHLYFYWYRQILGQKVEFLVSFYNNEISEKSEIFDDQFSVERPDGSNFTLKIRSTKLEDSAMYFCASMGGEEQYFGPGTRLTVT.

This sequence joins TRBV6-5 and TRBJ2-7; TRBD1 agrees at 7 bases. Looked up from germline, CDR1 is MNHEY and CDR2 is SVGAGI. The trim removed 2 bases at V and 2 bases at J, leaving 3 bases unmatched. The CDR3 has 14 residues. The CDR3 region has the DNA TGTGCCAGCAGTTACCCGGGACAGACCTACGAGCAGTACTTC. Translated: CASSYPGQTYEQYF.

The chain joins TRBV18 to TRBJ1-1; D ambiguous. Germline V gene data show CDR1 as KGHSH and CDR2 as LQKENI. Trimming removed 0 bases at V and 1 base at J, with 9 bases between. CDR3 size: 15 residues. The CDR3 DNA follows: TGTGCCAGCTCACCACCAACGGGTAAGAACACTGAAGCTTTCTTT. It encodes CASSPPTGKNTEAFF.

The sample holds a few counts of this clone. The chain couples TRBV19 to TRBJ1-1; D possibly corresponds to TRBD1 (5 bases). Trimming cost V 3 bases and J 4 bases, with 9 bases left between them. The CDR3 runs to 13 residues. Per germline, CDR1 LNHDA and CDR2 SQIVND (reference sequence). Written as DNA, the CDR3 is TGTGCCAGTAGTATGCGGGGCGTCACTGAAGCTTTCTTT. Its translation: CASSMRGVTEAFF. The full variable domain, its missing parts supplied by reference TRBV19 and TRBJ1-1, is DGGITQSPKYLFRKEGQNVTLSCEQNLNHDAMYWYRQDPGQGLRLIYYSQIVNDFQKGDIAEGYSVSREKKESFPLTVTSAQKNPTAFYLCASSMRGVTEAFFGQGTRLTVV.

This clone has just a few counts. The CDR3 DNA is TGTGCCACCAAAAAGGCGAACCGAGGGACAGAAAAACTGTTTTTT. This sequence encodes CATKKANRGTEKLFF. This rearrangement joins TRBV28 to TRBJ1-4; TRBD1 is a possible D gene (6 bases). The V end lost 10 bases, the J end lost 8 bases, and 23 bases lay between the germline ends. Germline V gives CDR1 MDHEN, CDR2 SYDVKM. The CDR3 runs 15 residues. The full variable domain, in which reference TRBV28 and TRBJ1-4 provide the parts outside the CDR3, is DVKVTQSSRYLVKRTGEKVFLECVQDMDHENMFWYRQDPGLGLRLIYFSYDVKMKEKGDIPEGYSVSREKKERFSLILESASTNQTSMYLCATKKANRGTEKLFFGSGTQLSVL.

The chain employs TRBV7-2 and TRBJ2-6, with 8 nucleotides matching TRBD1. Trimming cost V 5 bases and J 2 bases; bases outside gene matches: 8. Germline values: CDR1 SGHTA, CDR2 FQGNSA. The CDR3 contains 17 residues. CDR3 sequence reads: CASSLRTGFAGANVLTF. The CDR3 coding sequence is TGTGCCAGCAGCCTTCGGACAGGGTTTGCTGGGGCCAACGTCCTGACTTTC. Looking up the rest from reference TRBV7-2 and TRBJ2-6 gives the full variable domain: GAGVSQSPSNKVTEKGKDVELRCDPISGHTALYWYRQSLGQGLEFLIYFQGNSAPDKSGLPSDRFSAERTGGSVSTLTIQRTQQEDSAVYLCASSLRTGFAGANVLTFGAGSRLTVL.

The chain has TRBV7-2 and TRBJ2-7, with D tentatively TRBD1 (6 bases). Germline lookup yields CDR1 SGHTA and CDR2 FQGNSA. CDR3 length equals 16 residues. V was clipped by 1 base and J by 1 base, with 14 bases between them. CDR3 DNA: TGTGCCAGCAGCTTAGAATCAGGGGTGGGTTCCTACGAGCAGTACTTC. Translation gives CASSLESGVGSYEQYF.

The V call is TRBV7-9, the J call TRBJ1-1, with 8 bases aligning to TRBD1. The CDR3 is 17 residues long. CDR1 is SEHNR, CDR2 FQNEAQ, per germline (reference sequence). J was trimmed by 1 base and V by 5 bases; bases with no gene match: 12. DNA of the CDR3: TGTGCCAGCAGCACCAGGGGGCGCGGAACACAGAACACTGAAGCTTTCTTT. Translating gives CASSTRGRGTQNTEAFF.

This chain uses TRBV27 with TRBJ1-4, with TRBD1 matching over 7 bases. Germline V gene data show CDR1 as MNHEY and CDR2 as SMNVEV (reference sequence). J was trimmed by 5 bases and V by 5 bases; bases with no gene match: 5. The CDR3 contains 14 residues. The CDR3 sequence: CASSPGTENEKLFF. The CDR3 DNA follows: TGTGCCAGCAGTCCCGGGACAGAAAATGAAAAACTGTTTTTT. The full variable domain, rest sourced from reference TRBV27 and TRBJ1-4, is EAQVTQNPRYLITVTGKKLTVTCSQNMNHEYMSWYRQDPGLGLRQIYYSMNVEVTDKGDVPEGYKVSRKEKRNFPLILESPSPNQTSLYFCASSPGTENEKLFFGSGTQLSVL.

The V and J genes are TRBV6-5 and TRBJ1-1; 7 nucleotides match TRBD1. Trimming took 6 bases from V and 8 from J; bases not matched to a gene: 15. This CDR3 is 15 amino acids long. Germline assignment: CDR1 MNHEY and CDR2 SVGAGI. The CDR3 region has the DNA TGTGCCAGCAGCAAACACGGGACAGCGAGAACAGAAGCTTTCTTT. Its protein is CASSKHGTARTEAFF.

This clone appeared a few times. This chain connects TRBV7-8 to TRBJ1-6, with 8 bases identical to TRBD1. CDR1 SGHVS and CDR2 FQNEAQ come from the germline V gene. V shed 4 bases and J 10 bases; nucleotides not matched to a gene: 9. The CDR3 contains 15 residues. The CDR3: CASSSIGQGGSPLHF. The CDR3 nucleotides are TGTGCCAGCAGCTCCATTGGACAGGGAGGGTCACCCCTCCACTTT.

The chain carries TRBV11-2 and TRBJ2-7; D is undetermined. Germline V gives CDR1 SGHAT, CDR2 FQNNGV. This CDR3 has 15 amino acids. Between the trimmed V and J ends, which lost 0 bases and 3 bases, there was a span of 12 bases. Here the CDR3 reads CASSLEAVHLYEQYF. The DNA of the CDR3 is TGTGCCAGCAGCTTAGAGGCCGTTCATCTCTACGAGCAGTACTTC.

The gene calls are TRBV7-2 and TRBJ2-2, with 7 bases that match TRBD1. CDR3 size: 15 residues. The germline CDR1 and CDR2 sequences are SGHTA and FQGNSA. V gave up 2 bases and J gave up 1 base; unmatched junction bases: 1. CDR3 residues: CASSLWTGNTGELFF. The CDR3 nucleotides read TGTGCCAGCAGCTTATGGACAGGGAACACCGGGGAGCTGTTTTTT. The whole variable domain, filled in from reference TRBV7-2 and TRBJ2-2, reads GAGVSQSPSNKVTEKGKDVELRCDPISGHTALYWYRQSLGQGLEFLIYFQGNSAPDKSGLPSDRFSAERTGGSVSTLTIQRTQQEDSAVYLCASSLWTGNTGELFFGEGSRLTVL.

This sequence joins TRBV5-1 and TRBJ1-2; D is unresolved. In germline, CDR1 is SGHRS, CDR2 YFSETQ. The CDR3 totals 13 residues. Trimming stripped 5 bases from V and 8 bases from J, with 16 bases between. CDR3 region: CASRGRAEWGYTF. The DNA for the CDR3 is TGCGCCAGCAGGGGGAGGGCCGAGTGGGGCTACACCTTC.

This CDR3 is CASSPSRSGNTIYF. CDR3 bases: TGTGCCAGCAGCCCCTCCCGCTCTGGAAACACCATATATTTT. The gene calls are TRBV7-2 and TRBJ1-3, with D unresolved. The V and J ends lost 5 bases and 0 bases respectively, with 8 bases between them. The CDR3 spans 14 residues. CDR1 SGHTA and CDR2 FQGNSA come from the germline V gene.

The chain couples TRBV27 to TRBJ1-6; a weak D match, TRBD1 (6 bases). CDR1 is MNHEY and CDR2 is SMNVEV in the germline V gene (reference sequence). The CDR3 spans 16 residues. Trimming took 9 bases from V and 6 from J, leaving 21 bases between them. The DNA of the CDR3 is TGTGCCAGTCAAGGTCCCCCGGGACAAATTAATTCACCCCTCCACTTT. Translation: CASQGPPGQINSPLHF.

J is TRBJ1-6 and V is TRBV2; unclear D gene. CDR3 length: 14 residues. Per the germline V gene, CDR1 is SNHLY and CDR2 is FYNNEI. V lost 5 bases, J lost 7 bases, and 12 bases lay in between. The CDR3 DNA reads as TGTGCCAGCAGTCCTGTCAGCGAAAATTCACCCCTCCACTTT. It specifies CASSPVSENSPLHF.

This chain connects TRBV7-2 to TRBJ2-5; 7 nucleotides line up with TRBD2. Germline V CDR1 and CDR2: SGHTA, FQGNSA. J gave up 5 bases and V 1 base, and 10 bases lay outside the gene matches. The CDR3 contains 16 residues. In nucleotides, the CDR3 is TGTGCCAGCAGCTTAGGGTCGGGGGGTCTCCGGGAGACCCAGTACTTC. It yields the protein CASSLGSGGLRETQYF.

This chain links TRBV7-2 with TRBJ1-5; a weak D match, TRBD1 (6 bases). V was shortened by 3 bases and J by 7 bases, with 10 bases between the two germline ends. The CDR3 sequence is 13 residues long. Germline lookup yields CDR1 SGHTA and CDR2 FQGNSA. CDR3 DNA: TGTGCCAGCAGCTTCAGGGGCGGGCAGCCCCAGCATTTT. It translates to CASSFRGGQPQHF.

The V and J genes are TRBV5-4 and TRBJ2-7, with 7 bases identical to TRBD1. This CDR3 region has 14 residues. With 6 bases clipped from V and 3 bases from J, the junction kept 9 bases outside the gene matches. The germline V gene encodes CDR1 SGHNT and CDR2 YYREEE (reference sequence). CDR3 in amino acids: CASTYAGGNYEQYF. CDR3 nucleotides: TGTGCCAGCACCTACGCAGGGGGAAACTACGAGCAGTACTTC. The full variable domain, completed using reference TRBV5-4 and TRBJ2-7, is ETGVTQSPTHLIKTRGQQVTLRCSSQSGHNTVSWYQQALGQGPQFIFQYYREEENGRGNFPPRFSGLQFPNYSSELNVNALELDDSALYLCASTYAGGNYEQYFGPGTRLTVT.

This rearrangement joins TRBV11-2 to TRBJ1-3; D ambiguous. The V end was cut by 4 bases, the J end by 1 base, with 14 bases between. This CDR3 is built from 16 residues. Germline CDR1 reads SGHAT; CDR2 reads FQNNGV. CDR3 nucleotide sequence: TGTGCCAGCAGCTCCCACCGTGGGAGGTCTGGAAACACCATATATTTT. Encoded protein: CASSSHRGRSGNTIYF.

This clone was recorded once. The chain carries TRBV24-1 and TRBJ2-3; TRBD1 is a possible D gene (6 bases). Trimming removed 4 bases at V and 4 bases at J, with 14 bases between. Germline CDR1 is KGHDR and CDR2 is SFDVKD. CDR3 length: 15 amino acids. CDR3 nucleotide sequence: TGTGCCACCAGTGACGTAACAGGGAACCCAGATACGCAGTATTTT. Residues: CATSDVTGNPDTQYF.

The rearrangement joins TRBV5-8 to TRBJ1-5; D is undetermined. This CDR3 is 12 amino acids long. From germline, CDR1 is SGHTS and CDR2 YDEGEE. V was clipped by 4 bases and J by 4 bases, with 6 bases between them. The CDR3 protein is CASSPTNQPQHF. The CDR3 nucleotides read TGTGCCAGCAGCCCCACTAATCAGCCCCAGCATTTT.

This clone has just one count. This chain connects TRBV5-4 to TRBJ2-2; D unclear. Trimming shortened V by 0 bases and J by 0 bases, and 9 bases separated the two germline ends. Germline values: CDR1 SGHNT, CDR2 YYREEE (reference sequence). The CDR3 spans 16 residues. The CDR3 spells CASSLEVQANTGELFF. The CDR3 DNA is TGTGCCAGCAGCTTGGAGGTCCAGGCGAACACCGGGGAGCTGTTTTTT. The whole variable domain, remainder taken from reference TRBV5-4 and TRBJ2-2, is ETGVTQSPTHLIKTRGQQVTLRCSSQSGHNTVSWYQQALGQGPQFIFQYYREEENGRGNFPPRFSGLQFPNYSSELNVNALELDDSALYLCASSLEVQANTGELFFGEGSRLTVL.

This chain connects TRBV30 to TRBJ1-6; D uncertain. Germline CDR1 and CDR2: GTSNPN and SVGIG (reference sequence). The CDR3 runs 12 residues. Trimming shortened V by 1 base and J by 8 bases, and 6 bases separated the two germline ends. The CDR3 sequence is CAWSDQDSPLHF. The DNA of the CDR3 is TGTGCCTGGAGTGACCAGGATTCACCCCTCCACTTT. Full variable domain (outside the CDR3, taken from reference TRBV30 and TRBJ1-6): SQTIHQWPATLVQPVGSPLSLECTVEGTSNPNLYWYRQAAGRGLQLLFYSVGIGQISSEVPQNLSASRPQDRQFILSSKKLLLSDSGFYLCAWSDQDSPLHFGNGTRLTVT.